This paragraph covers one TCR beta chain sequence. The target antigen is unknown. The data are from a study of siplizumab effects on memory and regulatory T cells. The study's findings and limits: The suppressive capacity of proliferating Tregs from siplizumab cultures remained unconfirmed. Naive T cells apparently outstripped memory cells in diversity and seemed major alloresponse contributors. Roughly 80-96% of proliferating clones (CD4+ or CD8+) could not be assigned a naive or memory phenotype.

The study assayed 95,000 to 100,000 TCR templates per sample. TCRdb's copy holds only in-frame clones and misses some; the assay was immunoSEQ multiplex PCR. In the table there are more than 85,000 clones, roughly 92% of which are singletons. The CDR3 covers 19 residues. The V gene end was trimmed by 0 bases and the J gene end by 0 bases; junction bases not matched to a gene: 9. From germline, CDR1 is MGHRA and CDR2 YSYEKL. The V gene is TRBV4-1, the J gene TRBJ2-1; 9 bases are a match to TRBD2. The source material was CD4+ T cells sorted from blood. The TCR was taken from a human donor in good health. Written as DNA, the CDR3 is TGCGCCAGCAGCCAAGATAAGGCGGGAGGGCTGCCCTCCTACAATGAGCAGTTCTTC. Translating gives CASSQDKAGGLPSYNEQFF.